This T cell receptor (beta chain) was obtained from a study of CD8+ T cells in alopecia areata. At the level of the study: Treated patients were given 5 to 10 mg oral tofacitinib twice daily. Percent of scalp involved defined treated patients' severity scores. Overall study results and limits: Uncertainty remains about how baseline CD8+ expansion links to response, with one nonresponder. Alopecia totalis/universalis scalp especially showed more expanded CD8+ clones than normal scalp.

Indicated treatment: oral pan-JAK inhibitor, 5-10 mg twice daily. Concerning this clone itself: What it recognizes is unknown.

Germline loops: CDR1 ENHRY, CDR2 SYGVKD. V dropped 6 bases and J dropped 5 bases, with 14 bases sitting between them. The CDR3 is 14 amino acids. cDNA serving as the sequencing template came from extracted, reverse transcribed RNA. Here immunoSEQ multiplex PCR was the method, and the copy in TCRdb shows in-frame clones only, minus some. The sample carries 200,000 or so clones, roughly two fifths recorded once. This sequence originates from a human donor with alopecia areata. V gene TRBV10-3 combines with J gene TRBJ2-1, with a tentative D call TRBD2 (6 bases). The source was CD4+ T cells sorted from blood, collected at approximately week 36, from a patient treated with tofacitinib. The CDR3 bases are TGTGCCATCAGGCCGGGACTCACAGACAATGAGCAGTTCTTC. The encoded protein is CAIRPGLTDNEQFF.